Shown below are 12 T cell receptor beta chains from a single sample sequenced in a study of T-cell reconstitution after alpha-beta-depleted transplantation in children. Unique molecular identifiers were used to barcode this TCRbeta library. In TCRdb, the PCR reads were re-called with MiXCR into one record per CDR3 protein. The repertoire holds about 370,000 distinct CDR3 sequences, with roughly 20% as singletons. The sample in question was PBMCs from the stem cell graft donor, obtained from the stem cell graft. These TCRs come from a human donor who donated a stem cell graft to a child with acute myeloid leukemia.

This clonotype was detected many times. This sequence joins TRBV6-5 and TRBJ2-5; the D call may be TRBD1 or TRBD2 (5 bases each). V was pared by 7 bases and J by 5 bases, with 20 bases between. The germline gives CDR1 MNHEY, CDR2 SVGAGI. The CDR3 is 15 residues long. As DNA, the CDR3 is TGTGCCAGCACCAACGTCCAGGGATCGGGGGAGACCCAGTACTTC. Its protein product is CASTNVQGSGETQYF.

This chain connects TRBV6-2 or TRBV6-3 to TRBJ2-7; no firm D call. CDR1 MNHEY and CDR2 SVGEGT come from the germline V gene. The CDR3 extends over 12 amino acids. V lost 7 bases to trimming and J lost 4 bases, with 11 bases between them. The CDR3: CASNQPGYEQYF. The CDR3 nucleotides read TGTGCCAGCAACCAACCGGGTTACGAGCAGTACTTC.

V usage is TRBV15 and J usage is TRBJ2-1; D unresolved. The V gene lost 0 bases and the J gene lost 2 bases, with 8 bases spanning the gap. CDR3 length: 15 residues. CDR1 LNHNV and CDR2 YYDKDF come from the germline V gene (reference sequence). The CDR3 DNA reads as TGTGCCACCAGCAGAGAGACAAACCCCTACAATGAGCAGTTCTTC. Encoded protein: CATSRETNPYNEQFF.

This clonotype was counted only a few times. V and J are TRBV4-2 and TRBJ2-3; no definite D call. Trimming removed 4 bases from V and 2 bases from J, with 13 bases in between. There are 15 residues in the CDR3. CDR1 LGHNA and CDR2 YNFKEQ come from the germline V gene. CDR3 sequence (DNA): TGTGCCAGCAGCCGAGAGGCTAGTATCACAGATACGCAGTATTTT. It translates to CASSREASITDTQYF.

This clonotype was seen ten or more times. The chain employs TRBV20-1 and TRBJ2-7; 10 bases agree with TRBD2. Germline V gene lookup returns CDR1 DFQATT and CDR2 SNEGSKA (reference sequence). The CDR3 length is 15 residues. Trimming cost V 4 bases and J 4 bases; bases outside gene matches: 10. CDR3 sequence reads: CSAKGAGGPFYEQYF. DNA of the CDR3: TGCAGTGCTAAAGGAGCGGGAGGGCCCTTTTACGAGCAGTACTTC.

This clonotype has just a few counts. The gene calls are TRBV4-3 and TRBJ1-4; a weak D match, TRBD1 (6 bases). Trimming removed 0 bases from V and 8 bases from J, with 10 bases in between. Germline CDR1 reads LGHNA; CDR2 reads YSLEER. The CDR3 is made up of 14 amino acids. CDR3 in amino acids: CASSQEGGREKLFF. The CDR3, as DNA: TGCGCCAGCAGCCAAGAAGGGGGTAGGGAAAAACTGTTTTTT.

The chain joins TRBV4-1 to TRBJ2-1; no definite D call. Trimming cost V 4 bases and J 0 bases, with 10 bases left between them. Germline V CDR1 and CDR2: MGHRA, YSYEKL. This CDR3 has 15 residues. The CDR3 bases are TGCGCCAGCAGCCCTAGTAAGAGCTCCTACAATGAGCAGTTCTTC. Protein: CASSPSKSSYNEQFF.

This clonotype turned up a few times. V and J are TRBV3-1 and TRBJ2-7; the D gene could be TRBD1 or TRBD2 (5 bases each). The CDR3 has 14 amino acids. Looked up from germline, CDR1 is LGHDT and CDR2 is YNNKEL (reference sequence). V lost 5 bases and J lost 4, with 15 bases in between. This chain's CDR3 is CASSGDLAGYEQYF. Here the CDR3 DNA reads TGTGCCAGCAGCGGGGACCTCGCCGGTTACGAGCAGTACTTC.

This clonotype has a handful of counts. This chain joins TRBV10-3 and TRBJ1-4; TRBD1 matches 7 bases. Trimming at V came to 0 bases and at J to 8 bases, leaving 9 bases not matched to a gene. Germline V gene data show CDR1 as ENHRY and CDR2 as SYGVKD. This CDR3 contains 16 residues. CDR3 nucleotides: TGTGCCATCAGTGAGTCCAACGACAGGGAGGAGGAAAAACTGTTTTTT. This sequence encodes CAISESNDREEEKLFF.

This clonotype was picked up a small number of times. The rearrangement uses TRBV7-6 and TRBJ2-7; D possibly corresponds to TRBD2 (5 bases). Germline V gives CDR1 SGHVS, CDR2 FNYEAQ. This CDR3 has 15 amino acids. V was shortened by 1 base and J by 4 bases, with 14 bases between the two germline ends. Here the CDR3 reads CASSLVAGSTYEQYF. For the CDR3, the DNA is TGTGCCAGCAGCTTAGTCGCGGGTTCGACTTACGAGCAGTACTTC.

The V gene is TRBV7-8, the J gene TRBJ2-1; D is unclear. Looked up from germline, CDR1 is SGHVS and CDR2 is FQNEAQ. V shed 0 bases and J shed 7 bases, with 13 bases lying between them. This CDR3 has 15 amino acids. In nucleotides, the CDR3 is TGTGCCAGCAGCTTAGCGCGACTCACACGGAATGAGCAGTTCTTC. Its translation: CASSLARLTRNEQFF.

This chain links TRBV28 with TRBJ2-7, with a tentative D call TRBD2 (5 bases). With 7 bases removed from V and 4 bases from J, the gap between germline ends came to 8 bases. Per the germline V gene, CDR1 is MDHEN and CDR2 is SYDVKM. The CDR3 extends over 11 amino acids. The CDR3 sequence is CASTGEYEQYF. The CDR3 bases are TGTGCCAGCACCGGGGAGTACGAGCAGTACTTC.